One sample yielded the 4 T cell receptor beta chains listed below, sequenced in a study of preoperative IRX-2 immunotherapy in early breast cancer (dated 2019 in TCRdb). Library generation was performed with the immunoSEQ multiplex PCR assay. Drawn from immuneACCESS, this table holds only the in-frame rearrangements with V and J called that TCRdb kept. Clones are partly lost; checked studies trace under half to an unresolved V gene and leave the rest unexplained. This sample comprises about 29,000 clones, around 91% of them detected only once. 9.8% of the sample is in the top ten clones. The sample's treatment or condition, from its label and the paper: preoperative locoregional IRX-2 cytokine immunotherapy. The sample was taken from a patient treated with IRX-2 immunotherapy. The origin of the receptors is a human donor with breast cancer.

J is TRBJ2-3 and V is TRBV5-1; D perhaps matches TRBD1 (5 bases). The germline V gene encodes CDR1 SGHRS and CDR2 YFSETQ. This CDR3 is 16 amino acids long. Trimming stripped 4 bases from V and 0 bases from J, with 15 bases between. DNA for the CDR3: TGCGCCAGCAGCCCCACCCCGGACATTAGCACAGATACGCAGTATTTT. Translated, it gives CASSPTPDISTDTQYF.

As DNA, the CDR3 is TGTGCCAGCAGTTGGGACAGGACCACTGAAGCTTTCTTT. It specifies CASSWDRTTEAFF. This sequence joins TRBV2 and TRBJ1-1; 8 bases match TRBD1. CDR3 size: 13 residues. V gave up 5 bases and J gave up 4 bases; unmatched junction bases: 3. Germline V lookup: CDR1 SNHLY, CDR2 FYNNEI.

The CDR3 nucleotides are TGTGCCTGGGGGTGTGTGGGTGAAGAGACCCAGTACTTC. This encodes CAWGCVGEETQYF. This rearrangement joins TRBV6-1 to TRBJ2-5; D could derive from TRBD1 or TRBD2 (5 bases each). CDR3 length equals 13 residues. V lost 11 bases and J lost 3, with 16 bases in between. CDR1 and CDR2 (germline): MNHNS, SASEGT.

This clone was detected once. The J gene is TRBJ2-5, the V gene TRBV7-7, with 11 bases identical to TRBD2. Losses at the gene ends were 3 bases for V and 3 bases for J; bases not matched to a gene: 3. The germline CDR1 and CDR2 sequences are SSHAT and FNYEAQ (reference sequence). The CDR3 runs 15 residues. CDR3: CASSFSGLAEETQYF. CDR3 sequence (DNA): TGTGCCAGCAGCTTCTCGGGACTAGCGGAAGAGACCCAGTACTTC.